The TCR beta chain described here comes from a study of human T cells and chemical hapten exposure. Study-level findings and limits: Alopecia in the donors means their immune response may deviate from healthy people's.

Time point described: pre-sensitization, week 0. As to treatment: therapeutic diphenylcyclopropenone sensitization with weekly scalp DPC. V dropped 3 bases and J dropped 3; count of bases not matched to a gene: 13. The CDR3 contains 17 residues. Germline CDR1 and CDR2: SGHRS and YFSETQ. This clonotype has only a few counts. The antigen is not known. Original processing methods: With a range of about 20,000 to 690,600, the median per sample was around 96,000 TCRs. MiXCR, applied by TCRdb to the RACE reads, yields one record per CDR3 protein. TCRdb's processing, not the authors', yielded these V and J calls. The table has roughly 250,000 distinct CDR3 sequences, 7.5% to 10% seen once; the top ten hold about 2.1%.

The genes are TRBV5-1 and TRBJ2-3, with 7 bases lining up with TRBD1. The specimen was whole blood, collected in connection with sensitization to the hapten diphenylcyclopropenone (DPC). The source is a woman aged 40 to 50 with alopecia areata. Some clones in this sample may be carry-over from other donors' samples. Here the CDR3 reads CASSSPTGSDGTDTQYF. Here the CDR3 DNA reads TGCGCCAGCAGCTCACCGACAGGGTCTGACGGAACAGATACGCAGTATTTT.